The 28 T cell receptor beta chains given below trace back to one sample, sequenced in a study of memory CD4+ T cells and cytomegalovirus serostatus. Assay: immunoSEQ multiplex PCR; the TCRdb copy retains only in-frame clones and omits some. The profile shows tens of thousands of clones, over 60% of them singletons. The sort gate was single viable CD3+CD4+CD8-CD45RO+ cells for memory CD4+ T cells. The material sequenced was memory CD4+ T cells from blood. These receptors came from an adult in good health and CMV-seropositive.

The CDR3 coding sequence is TGTGCCAGCTCACCTATCGGTAATGAGCAGTTCTTC. This codes for CASSPIGNEQFF. V gene TRBV18 combines with J gene TRBJ2-1; D remains unclear. Germline values: CDR1 KGHSH, CDR2 LQKENI. Deletions cut 3 bases from V and 7 bases from J, with 7 bases between. CDR3 size: 12 residues.

This clone was observed once. V gene TRBV28 combines with J gene TRBJ2-1; TRBD2 aligns across 13 bases. The V segment lost 6 bases and the J segment 6 bases; nucleotides outside the gene matches: 11. In germline, CDR1 is MDHEN, CDR2 SYDVKM. The CDR3 has 17 residues. The CDR3 region is CASSSGLAGRMINEQFF. CDR3 bases: TGTGCCAGCAGCTCGGGACTAGCGGGACGTATGATCAATGAGCAGTTCTTC.

The chain uses TRBV11-3 and TRBJ2-2; D not resolved. V lost 3 bases and J lost 2, with 10 bases in between. CDR1 is SGHNT, CDR2 YENEEA, per germline. This CDR3 has 15 amino acids. The CDR3 region is CASSFKGANTGELFF. The DNA for the CDR3 is TGTGCCAGCAGCTTTAAAGGTGCTAACACCGGGGAGCTGTTTTTT.

In DNA form, the CDR3 reads TGTGCCAGCAGTCGACAGGGGCGGGGGGAAAAACTGTTTTTT. This gives the protein CASSRQGRGEKLFF. The chain uses TRBV25-1 and TRBJ1-4; TRBD1 agrees at 8 bases. The CDR3 totals 14 residues. Germline CDR1 is MGHDK and CDR2 is SYGVNS. J gave up 8 bases and V 5 bases, and 7 bases lay outside the gene matches.

This chain joins TRBV5-4 and TRBJ1-1, with TRBD1 matching 8 bases. Trimming at V came to 0 bases and at J to 3 bases, leaving 4 bases not matched to a gene. The CDR3 contains 15 residues. CDR1 SGHNT and CDR2 YYREEE come from the germline V gene (reference sequence). The CDR3 DNA reads TGTGCCAGCAGCTTGGCGGGACAGGCGGACACTGAAGCTTTCTTT. It codes for CASSLAGQADTEAFF.

The chain employs TRBV6-1 and TRBJ2-3, with 8 nucleotides matching TRBD1. Looked up from germline, CDR1 is MNHNS and CDR2 is SASEGT. This CDR3 is built from 15 residues. Trimming took 8 bases from V and 0 from J; bases not matched to a gene: 7. The CDR3 DNA is TGTGCCAGCTTCCCCAGGGGGCATAGCACAGATACGCAGTATTTT. This translates into CASFPRGHSTDTQYF.

This chain connects TRBV18 to TRBJ2-1; D is undetermined. Trimming stripped 5 bases from V and 7 bases from J, with 12 bases between. This CDR3 has 13 amino acids. Germline loops: CDR1 KGHSH, CDR2 LQKENI. The CDR3 DNA follows: TGTGCCAGCTCAAGGACCCCTGGAAATGAGCAGTTCTTC. Translating it yields CASSRTPGNEQFF.

The chain is built from TRBV27 and TRBJ1-5, with 7 bases lining up with TRBD1. After removal of 3 bases from V and 6 bases from J, the junction contained 14 bases not matched to a gene. CDR3 length: 17 residues. Germline V gene lookup returns CDR1 MNHEY and CDR2 SMNVEV (reference sequence). DNA of the CDR3: TGTGCCAGCAGTTTGAGCTCGAGGGACAGAGTGGGTCAGCCCCAGCATTTT. It is translated as CASSLSSRDRVGQPQHF.

The rearrangement joins TRBV28 to TRBJ1-1; TRBD1 might be the D (5 bases). The CDR3 spans 14 residues. The V and J ends lost 3 bases and 3 bases respectively, with 11 bases between them. In germline, CDR1 is MDHEN, CDR2 SYDVKM. The CDR3 is CASSFFGQDTEAFF. CDR3 in DNA: TGTGCCAGCAGTTTTTTTGGACAAGACACTGAAGCTTTCTTT.

The genes are TRBV19 and TRBJ2-5, with D maybe TRBD2 (6 bases). V was shortened by 5 bases and J by 5 bases, with 21 bases between the two germline ends. CDR1 and CDR2 from the germline V gene are LNHDA and SQIVND (reference sequence). The CDR3 totals 16 residues. CDR3 in DNA: TGTGCCAGTAGTCACGTGGGATCTCTGGGGGGTGAGACCCAGTACTTC. Translating gives CASSHVGSLGGETQYF.

The chain carries TRBV28 and TRBJ1-5; perhaps TRBD1 as D (6 bases). CDR1 is MDHEN and CDR2 is SYDVKM in the germline V gene. There are 13 residues in the CDR3. V was trimmed by 11 bases and J by 2 bases, leaving 13 bases between them. The CDR3 loop is CASDAGGNQPQHF. Written as DNA, the CDR3 is TGTGCCTCAGATGCAGGGGGCAATCAGCCCCAGCATTTT.

V usage is TRBV18 and J usage is TRBJ1-2, with a weak D call TRBD1 (6 bases). The CDR3 is 15 amino acids. Trimming pared 3 bases from V and 7 bases from J, leaving 18 bases between. Per the germline V gene, CDR1 is KGHSH and CDR2 is LQKENI. This CDR3 is CASSPIPGTSVGYTF. CDR3 bases: TGTGCCAGCTCACCTATCCCCGGGACATCCGTTGGCTACACCTTC. The full variable domain, its missing parts supplied by reference TRBV18 and TRBJ1-2, is NAGVMQNPRHLVRRRGQEARLRCSPMKGHSHVYWYRQLPEEGLKFMVYLQKENIIDESGMPKERFSAEFPKEGPSILRIQQVVRGDSAAYFCASSPIPGTSVGYTFGSGTRLTVV.

The genes are TRBV14 and TRBJ1-1; possible D gene TRBD1, 5 bases. Trimming cost V 2 bases and J 0 bases, with 13 bases left between them. The CDR3 sequence is 16 residues long. From germline, CDR1 is SGHDN and CDR2 FVKESK. The CDR3 DNA sequence: TGTGCCAGCAGCCAACCAGGGTTCCGCATGAACACTGAAGCTTTCTTT. Its protein product is CASSQPGFRMNTEAFF.

The chain links TRBV18 to TRBJ2-2; D may be TRBD1 (6 bases). Looked up from germline, CDR1 is KGHSH and CDR2 is LQKENI. With 0 bases removed from V and 6 bases from J, the gap between germline ends came to 14 bases. This CDR3 has 16 residues. The CDR3 is CASSPPVTAGAGELFF. The CDR3 DNA reads TGTGCCAGCTCACCACCGGTGACAGCAGGGGCCGGGGAGCTGTTTTTT.

The rearrangement links TRBV5-4 to TRBJ2-5; D not certain. Germline V gives CDR1 SGHNT, CDR2 YYREEE (reference sequence). V lost 4 bases and J 5 bases, leaving 9 bases between the germline ends. The CDR3 sequence is 12 residues long. This CDR3 reads CASSLNVETQYF. CDR3 bases: TGTGCCAGCAGCCTCAACGTGGAGACCCAGTACTTC.

This clone was detected once. V and J are TRBV28 and TRBJ1-2; D might be TRBD1 (6 bases). This CDR3 is 14 amino acids long. Trimming removed 7 bases from V and 8 bases from J, with 20 bases in between. Germline assignment: CDR1 MDHEN and CDR2 SYDVKM. CDR3 DNA: TGTGCCAGCACTCTAGGGGGGGCGCTCCGAGGCTACACCTTC. Protein: CASTLGGALRGYTF.

In this sample, this clone turned up a few times. The J gene is TRBJ1-1, the V gene TRBV5-1; D is unresolved. The V end was cut by 4 bases, the J end by 6 bases, with 13 bases between. The CDR3 length is 13 residues. Germline V gene sequence: CDR1 SGHRS, CDR2 YFSETQ. The CDR3 DNA is TGCGCCAGCAGCACATCTAATATCGCTGAAGCTTTCTTT. It yields the protein CASSTSNIAEAFF.

The chain joins TRBV30 to TRBJ1-5; D gene unclear. V was pared by 5 bases and J by 7 bases, with 15 bases between. The CDR3 covers 13 residues. Germline CDR1 is GTSNPN and CDR2 is SVGIG (reference sequence). CDR3 coding DNA: TGTGCCTGGGGAAGGGCTCTAGAACAGCCCCAGCATTTT. It encodes CAWGRALEQPQHF.

CDR3 coding DNA: TGTGCCAGCAGTCCAAGGGGACTAGCGGGAACGGGGCAGTTCTTC. It is translated as CASSPRGLAGTGQFF. The chain carries TRBV25-1 and TRBJ2-1; 13 bases map to TRBD2. Germline-derived CDR1 and CDR2 are MGHDK and SYGVNS. Unmatched junction bases numbered 10, after V lost 5 bases and J lost 12 bases. The CDR3 spans 15 residues.

This clone appeared a few times. The genes are TRBV9 and TRBJ2-3, with 9 bases lining up with TRBD2. The CDR3 is 15 residues long. With 0 bases clipped from V and 6 bases from J, the junction kept 5 bases outside the gene matches. CDR1 and CDR2 (germline): SGDLS, YYNGEE. CDR3: CASSVGGGAWDTQYF. The CDR3 region has the DNA TGTGCCAGCAGCGTAGGCGGGGGGGCTTGGGATACGCAGTATTTT.

The chain employs TRBV5-1 and TRBJ2-5, with 11 bases matching TRBD2. CDR3 length equals 14 residues. Germline values: CDR1 SGHRS, CDR2 YFSETQ. The ends lost 2 bases at V and 3 bases at J; junction bases unmatched: 0. As DNA, the CDR3 is TGCGCCAGCAGCTTACTAGCGGGGGAAGAGACCCAGTACTTC. Its translation is CASSLLAGEETQYF.

The chain couples TRBV7-3 to TRBJ2-3; 9 bases fit TRBD2. The CDR3 runs 16 residues. Per the germline V gene, CDR1 is SGHTA and CDR2 is FQGTGA. V was pared by 5 bases and J by 8 bases, with 14 bases of the junction left unmatched. The DNA of the CDR3 is TGTGCCAGCAGCGATCTACGGCGGGGGGGGGCAGGTACGCAGTATTTT. It encodes CASSDLRRGGAGTQYF.

V and J are TRBV4-1 and TRBJ1-3; D ambiguous. Trimming pared 1 base from V and 1 base from J, leaving 11 bases between. The CDR3 is 16 amino acids. Germline V lookup: CDR1 MGHRA, CDR2 YSYEKL. The CDR3 region has the DNA TGCGCCAGCAGCCAAGCCCCGGAGGGTTCTGGAAACACCATATATTTT. Amino acid sequence: CASSQAPEGSGNTIYF.

V is TRBV15 and J is TRBJ2-5, with 7 bases that match TRBD1. Trimming took 3 bases from V and 1 from J; bases not matched to a gene: 2. The CDR3 loop spans 14 amino acids. Looked up from germline, CDR1 is LNHNV and CDR2 is YYDKDF (reference sequence). The CDR3 reads CATSSRDSQETQYF. In DNA, the CDR3 is TGTGCCACCAGCAGCCGGGACAGCCAAGAGACCCAGTACTTC. Full variable domain (remainder filled in from reference TRBV15 and TRBJ2-5): DAMVIQNPRYQVTQFGKPVTLSCSQTLNHNVMYWYQQKSSQAPKLLFHYYDKDFNNEADTPDNFQSRRPNTSFCFLDIRSPGLGDTAMYLCATSSRDSQETQYFGPGTRLLVL.

The V gene is TRBV27, the J gene TRBJ2-7; no definite D call. V lost 3 bases and J lost 5, with 11 bases in between. Germline-derived CDR1 and CDR2 are MNHEY and SMNVEV (reference sequence). The CDR3 runs to 13 residues. The CDR3 is CASSFRGRHEQYF. The CDR3 nucleotides are TGTGCCAGCAGTTTCCGAGGACGCCACGAGCAGTACTTC.

This clone has a handful of counts. The chain employs TRBV7-2 and TRBJ1-5; 9 positions match TRBD1. Germline trimming cut 3 bases from V and 0 bases from J; bases unmatched to any gene: 9. Germline lookup yields CDR1 SGHTA and CDR2 FQGNSA. The CDR3 has 18 amino acids. The DNA for the CDR3 is TGTGCCAGCAGCTTCGGGACAGGGTCCCTATATAGCAATCAGCCCCAGCATTTT. Translating it yields CASSFGTGSLYSNQPQHF.

J is TRBJ2-5 and V is TRBV4-1; 8 nucleotides line up with TRBD1. V lost 0 bases to trimming and J lost 4 bases; unmatched junction nucleotides: 7. The CDR3 is made up of 16 amino acids. Looked up from germline, CDR1 is MGHRA and CDR2 is YSYEKL. Written as DNA, the CDR3 is TGCGCCAGCAGCCAAGATCCCCCTGACAGGGGAGAGACCCAGTACTTC. It codes for CASSQDPPDRGETQYF.

The chain recombines TRBV5-8 with TRBJ2-3; no firm D call. This CDR3 comprises 12 residues. Germline values: CDR1 SGHTS, CDR2 YDEGEE. Deletions cut 2 bases from V and 2 bases from J, with 3 bases between. Here the CDR3 DNA reads TGTGCCAGCAGCTTACACACAGATACGCAGTATTTT. Protein sequence: CASSLHTDTQYF.